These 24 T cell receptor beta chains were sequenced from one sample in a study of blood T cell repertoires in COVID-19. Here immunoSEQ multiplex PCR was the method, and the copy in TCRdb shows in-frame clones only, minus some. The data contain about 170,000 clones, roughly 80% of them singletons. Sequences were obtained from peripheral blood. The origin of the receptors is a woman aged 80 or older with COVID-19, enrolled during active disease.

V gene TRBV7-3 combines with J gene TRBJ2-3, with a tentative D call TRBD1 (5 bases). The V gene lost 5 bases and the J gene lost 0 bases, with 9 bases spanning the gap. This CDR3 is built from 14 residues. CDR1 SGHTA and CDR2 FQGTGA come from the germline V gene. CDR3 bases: TGTGCCAGCAGCCTGTGGGGCAGCACAGATACGCAGTATTTT. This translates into CASSLWGSTDTQYF.

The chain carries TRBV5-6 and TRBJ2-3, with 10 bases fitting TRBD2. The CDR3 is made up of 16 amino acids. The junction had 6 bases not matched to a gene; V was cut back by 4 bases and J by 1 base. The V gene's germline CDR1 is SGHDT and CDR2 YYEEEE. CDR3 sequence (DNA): TGTGCCAGCAGCCTCCTAGCGGGGGCCCGCACAGATACGCAGTATTTT. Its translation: CASSLLAGARTDTQYF.

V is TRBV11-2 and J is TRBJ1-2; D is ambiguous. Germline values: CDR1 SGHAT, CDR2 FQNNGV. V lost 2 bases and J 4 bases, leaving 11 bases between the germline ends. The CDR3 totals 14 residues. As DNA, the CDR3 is TGTGCCAGCAGCTTATCGGGAGGATCCTATGGCTACACCTTC. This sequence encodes CASSLSGGSYGYTF.

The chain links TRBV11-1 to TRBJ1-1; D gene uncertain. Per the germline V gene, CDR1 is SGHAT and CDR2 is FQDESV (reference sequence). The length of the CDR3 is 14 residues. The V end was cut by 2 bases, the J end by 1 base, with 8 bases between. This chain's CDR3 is CASSLRARNTEAFF. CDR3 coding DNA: TGTGCCAGCAGCTTACGAGCGAGGAACACTGAAGCTTTCTTT.

CDR3 sequence (DNA): TGTGCCAGCAGCCAAGGGGCAGCCGGCCGCTTTGGCACTGAAGCTTTCTTT. Translated, it gives CASSQGAAGRFGTEAFF. The chain couples TRBV28 to TRBJ1-1; perhaps TRBD1 as D (5 bases). Trimming pared 6 bases from V and 4 bases from J, leaving 24 bases between. This CDR3 has 17 residues. Germline assignment: CDR1 MDHEN and CDR2 SYDVKM.

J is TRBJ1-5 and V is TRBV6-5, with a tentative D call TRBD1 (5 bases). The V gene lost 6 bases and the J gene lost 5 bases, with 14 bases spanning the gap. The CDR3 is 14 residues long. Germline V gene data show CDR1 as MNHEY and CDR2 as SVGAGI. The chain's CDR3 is CASRETGVHQPQHF. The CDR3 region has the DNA TGTGCCAGCAGAGAGACGGGGGTTCATCAGCCCCAGCATTTT.

CDR3 coding DNA: TGCGCCAGCAGCTGGGGGACTAGCGACAATGAGCAGTTCTTC. The encoded protein is CASSWGTSDNEQFF. This rearrangement joins TRBV5-1 to TRBJ2-1, with 10 bases lining up with TRBD2. The germline CDR1 and CDR2 sequences are SGHRS and YFSETQ. There are 14 residues in the CDR3. The V and J ends lost 3 bases and 5 bases, in that order; junction bases with no gene match: 2.

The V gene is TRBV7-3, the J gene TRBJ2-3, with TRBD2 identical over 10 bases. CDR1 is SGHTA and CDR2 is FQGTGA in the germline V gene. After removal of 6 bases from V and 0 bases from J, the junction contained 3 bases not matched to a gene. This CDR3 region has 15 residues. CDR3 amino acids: CASRASGSSTDTQYF. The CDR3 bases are TGTGCCAGCAGAGCTAGCGGGAGCAGCACAGATACGCAGTATTTT. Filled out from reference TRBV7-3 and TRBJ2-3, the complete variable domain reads GAGVSQTPSNKVTEKGKYVELRCDPISGHTALYWYRQSLGQGPEFLIYFQGTGAADDSGLPNDRFFAVRPEGSVSTLKIQRTERGDSAVYLCASRASGSSTDTQYFGPGTRLTVL.

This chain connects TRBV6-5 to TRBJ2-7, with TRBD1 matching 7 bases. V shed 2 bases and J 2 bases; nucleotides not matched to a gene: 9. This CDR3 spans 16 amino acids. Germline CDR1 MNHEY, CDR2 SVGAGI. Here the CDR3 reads CASSYRRQGPTYEQYF. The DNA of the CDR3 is TGTGCCAGCAGTTACCGGAGACAGGGCCCTACCTACGAGCAGTACTTC.

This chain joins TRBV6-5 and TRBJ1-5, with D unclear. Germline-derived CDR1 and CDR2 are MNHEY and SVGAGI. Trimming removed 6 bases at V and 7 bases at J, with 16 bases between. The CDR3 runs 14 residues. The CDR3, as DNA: TGTGCCAGCAGCAGCGAGGGCAGGAACCAGCCCCAGCATTTT. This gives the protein CASSSEGRNQPQHF.

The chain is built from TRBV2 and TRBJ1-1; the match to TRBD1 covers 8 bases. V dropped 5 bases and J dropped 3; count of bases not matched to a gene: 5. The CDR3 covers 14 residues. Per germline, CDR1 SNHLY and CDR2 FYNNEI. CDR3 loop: CASSQTGADTEAFF. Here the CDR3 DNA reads TGTGCCAGCAGTCAGACAGGGGCTGACACTGAAGCTTTCTTT.

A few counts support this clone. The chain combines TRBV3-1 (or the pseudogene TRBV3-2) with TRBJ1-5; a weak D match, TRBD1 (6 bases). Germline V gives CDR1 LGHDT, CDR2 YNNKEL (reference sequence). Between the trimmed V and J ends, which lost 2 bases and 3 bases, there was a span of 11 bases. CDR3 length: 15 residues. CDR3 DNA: TGTGCCAGCAGCCAACGAGGGGGGGCCAATCAGCCCCAGCATTTT. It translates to CASSQRGGANQPQHF.

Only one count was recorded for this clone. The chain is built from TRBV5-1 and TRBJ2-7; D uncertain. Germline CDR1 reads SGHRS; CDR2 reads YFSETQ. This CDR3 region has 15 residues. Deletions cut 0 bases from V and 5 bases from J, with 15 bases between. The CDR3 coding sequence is TGCGCCAGCAGCTTGGCTGCCAGTCCCACCAACGAGCAGTACTTC. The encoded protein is CASSLAASPTNEQYF.

The CDR3 sequence: CASSPAGNQPQHF. In DNA form, the CDR3 reads TGTGCCAGCAGTCCGGCAGGGAATCAGCCCCAGCATTTT. V and J are TRBV12-3 or TRBV12-4 and TRBJ1-5; maybe TRBD1 (5 bases). The CDR3 spans 13 residues. V dropped 5 bases and J dropped 4 bases, with 9 bases sitting between them.

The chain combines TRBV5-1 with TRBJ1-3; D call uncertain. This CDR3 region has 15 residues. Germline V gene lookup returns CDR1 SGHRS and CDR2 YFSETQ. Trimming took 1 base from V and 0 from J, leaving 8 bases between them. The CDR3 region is CASSLMAVSGNTIYF. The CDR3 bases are TGCGCCAGCAGCTTGATGGCCGTCTCTGGAAACACCATATATTTT.

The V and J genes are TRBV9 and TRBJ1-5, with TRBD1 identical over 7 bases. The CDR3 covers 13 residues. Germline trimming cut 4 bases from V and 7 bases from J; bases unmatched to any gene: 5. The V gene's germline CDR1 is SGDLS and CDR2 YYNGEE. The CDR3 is CASSTQGEQPQHF. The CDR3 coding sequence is TGTGCCAGCAGCACGCAGGGGGAGCAGCCCCAGCATTTT.

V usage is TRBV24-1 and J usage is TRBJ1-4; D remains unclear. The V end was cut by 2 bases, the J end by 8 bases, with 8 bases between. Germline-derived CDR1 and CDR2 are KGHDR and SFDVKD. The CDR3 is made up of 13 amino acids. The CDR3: CATSDSLHEKLFF. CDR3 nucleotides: TGTGCCACCAGTGATTCACTTCACGAAAAACTGTTTTTT.

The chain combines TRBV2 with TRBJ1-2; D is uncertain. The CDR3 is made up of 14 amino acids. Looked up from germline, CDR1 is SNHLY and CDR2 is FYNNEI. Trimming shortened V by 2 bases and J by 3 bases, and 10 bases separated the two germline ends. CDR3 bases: TGTGCCAGCAGTGAACGCCACGACTACTATGGCTACACCTTC. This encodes CASSERHDYYGYTF. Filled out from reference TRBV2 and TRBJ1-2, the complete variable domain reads EPEVTQTPSHQVTQMGQEVILRCVPISNHLYFYWYRQILGQKVEFLVSFYNNEISEKSEIFDDQFSVERPDGSNFTLKIRSTKLEDSAMYFCASSERHDYYGYTFGSGTRLTVV.

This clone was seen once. The CDR3 DNA follows: TGCGCCAGCAGCCAGGACACCCAAGAGACCCAGTACTTC. Its translation is CASSQDTQETQYF. The V and J genes are TRBV5-1 and TRBJ2-5, with TRBD1 as a possible D gene (5 bases). The germline V gene encodes CDR1 SGHRS and CDR2 YFSETQ. The V end lost 4 bases, the J end lost 1 base, and 8 bases lay between the germline ends. This CDR3 is 13 amino acids long.

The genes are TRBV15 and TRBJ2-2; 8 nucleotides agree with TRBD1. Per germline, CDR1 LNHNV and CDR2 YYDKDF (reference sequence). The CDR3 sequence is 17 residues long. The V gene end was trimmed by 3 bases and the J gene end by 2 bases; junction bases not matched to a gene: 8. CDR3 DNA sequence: TGTGCCACCAGCAGGGAATCCGGGACAGGAAACACCGGGGAGCTGTTTTTT. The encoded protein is CATSRESGTGNTGELFF.

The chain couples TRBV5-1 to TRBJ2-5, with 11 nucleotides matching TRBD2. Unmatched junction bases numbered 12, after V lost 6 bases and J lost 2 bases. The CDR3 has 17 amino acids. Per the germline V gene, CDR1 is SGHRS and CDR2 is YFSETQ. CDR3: CASTRRPSGGTQETQYF. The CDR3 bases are TGCGCCAGCACCCGGCGACCTAGCGGGGGGACACAAGAGACCCAGTACTTC. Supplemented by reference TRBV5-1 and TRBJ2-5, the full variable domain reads KAGVTQTPRYLIKTRGQQVTLSCSPISGHRSVSWYQQTPGQGLQFLFEYFSETQRNKGNFPGRFSGRQFSNSRSEMNVSTLELGDSALYLCASTRRPSGGTQETQYFGPGTRLLVL.

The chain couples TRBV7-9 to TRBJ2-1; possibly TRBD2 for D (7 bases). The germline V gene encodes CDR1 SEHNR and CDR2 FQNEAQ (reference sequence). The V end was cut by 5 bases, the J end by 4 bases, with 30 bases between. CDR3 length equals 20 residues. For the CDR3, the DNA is TGTGCCAGCAGCAGCCAGCGGGACTGGCGGCGGGGGCGGCCTTACAATGAGCAGTTCTTC. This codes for CASSSQRDWRRGRPYNEQFF.

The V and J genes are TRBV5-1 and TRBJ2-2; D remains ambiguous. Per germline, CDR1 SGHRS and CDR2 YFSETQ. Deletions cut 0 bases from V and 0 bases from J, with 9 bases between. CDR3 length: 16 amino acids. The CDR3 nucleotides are TGCGCCAGCAGCTTGGGGGCAGCCTCGAACACCGGGGAGCTGTTTTTT. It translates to CASSLGAASNTGELFF.

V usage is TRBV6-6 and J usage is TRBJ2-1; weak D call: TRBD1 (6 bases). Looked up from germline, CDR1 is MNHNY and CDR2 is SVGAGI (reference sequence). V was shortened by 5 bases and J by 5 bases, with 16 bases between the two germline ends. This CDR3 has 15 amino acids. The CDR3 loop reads CASSKRRDTDNEQFF. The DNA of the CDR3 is TGTGCCAGCAGTAAACGCCGGGACACCGACAATGAGCAGTTCTTC.